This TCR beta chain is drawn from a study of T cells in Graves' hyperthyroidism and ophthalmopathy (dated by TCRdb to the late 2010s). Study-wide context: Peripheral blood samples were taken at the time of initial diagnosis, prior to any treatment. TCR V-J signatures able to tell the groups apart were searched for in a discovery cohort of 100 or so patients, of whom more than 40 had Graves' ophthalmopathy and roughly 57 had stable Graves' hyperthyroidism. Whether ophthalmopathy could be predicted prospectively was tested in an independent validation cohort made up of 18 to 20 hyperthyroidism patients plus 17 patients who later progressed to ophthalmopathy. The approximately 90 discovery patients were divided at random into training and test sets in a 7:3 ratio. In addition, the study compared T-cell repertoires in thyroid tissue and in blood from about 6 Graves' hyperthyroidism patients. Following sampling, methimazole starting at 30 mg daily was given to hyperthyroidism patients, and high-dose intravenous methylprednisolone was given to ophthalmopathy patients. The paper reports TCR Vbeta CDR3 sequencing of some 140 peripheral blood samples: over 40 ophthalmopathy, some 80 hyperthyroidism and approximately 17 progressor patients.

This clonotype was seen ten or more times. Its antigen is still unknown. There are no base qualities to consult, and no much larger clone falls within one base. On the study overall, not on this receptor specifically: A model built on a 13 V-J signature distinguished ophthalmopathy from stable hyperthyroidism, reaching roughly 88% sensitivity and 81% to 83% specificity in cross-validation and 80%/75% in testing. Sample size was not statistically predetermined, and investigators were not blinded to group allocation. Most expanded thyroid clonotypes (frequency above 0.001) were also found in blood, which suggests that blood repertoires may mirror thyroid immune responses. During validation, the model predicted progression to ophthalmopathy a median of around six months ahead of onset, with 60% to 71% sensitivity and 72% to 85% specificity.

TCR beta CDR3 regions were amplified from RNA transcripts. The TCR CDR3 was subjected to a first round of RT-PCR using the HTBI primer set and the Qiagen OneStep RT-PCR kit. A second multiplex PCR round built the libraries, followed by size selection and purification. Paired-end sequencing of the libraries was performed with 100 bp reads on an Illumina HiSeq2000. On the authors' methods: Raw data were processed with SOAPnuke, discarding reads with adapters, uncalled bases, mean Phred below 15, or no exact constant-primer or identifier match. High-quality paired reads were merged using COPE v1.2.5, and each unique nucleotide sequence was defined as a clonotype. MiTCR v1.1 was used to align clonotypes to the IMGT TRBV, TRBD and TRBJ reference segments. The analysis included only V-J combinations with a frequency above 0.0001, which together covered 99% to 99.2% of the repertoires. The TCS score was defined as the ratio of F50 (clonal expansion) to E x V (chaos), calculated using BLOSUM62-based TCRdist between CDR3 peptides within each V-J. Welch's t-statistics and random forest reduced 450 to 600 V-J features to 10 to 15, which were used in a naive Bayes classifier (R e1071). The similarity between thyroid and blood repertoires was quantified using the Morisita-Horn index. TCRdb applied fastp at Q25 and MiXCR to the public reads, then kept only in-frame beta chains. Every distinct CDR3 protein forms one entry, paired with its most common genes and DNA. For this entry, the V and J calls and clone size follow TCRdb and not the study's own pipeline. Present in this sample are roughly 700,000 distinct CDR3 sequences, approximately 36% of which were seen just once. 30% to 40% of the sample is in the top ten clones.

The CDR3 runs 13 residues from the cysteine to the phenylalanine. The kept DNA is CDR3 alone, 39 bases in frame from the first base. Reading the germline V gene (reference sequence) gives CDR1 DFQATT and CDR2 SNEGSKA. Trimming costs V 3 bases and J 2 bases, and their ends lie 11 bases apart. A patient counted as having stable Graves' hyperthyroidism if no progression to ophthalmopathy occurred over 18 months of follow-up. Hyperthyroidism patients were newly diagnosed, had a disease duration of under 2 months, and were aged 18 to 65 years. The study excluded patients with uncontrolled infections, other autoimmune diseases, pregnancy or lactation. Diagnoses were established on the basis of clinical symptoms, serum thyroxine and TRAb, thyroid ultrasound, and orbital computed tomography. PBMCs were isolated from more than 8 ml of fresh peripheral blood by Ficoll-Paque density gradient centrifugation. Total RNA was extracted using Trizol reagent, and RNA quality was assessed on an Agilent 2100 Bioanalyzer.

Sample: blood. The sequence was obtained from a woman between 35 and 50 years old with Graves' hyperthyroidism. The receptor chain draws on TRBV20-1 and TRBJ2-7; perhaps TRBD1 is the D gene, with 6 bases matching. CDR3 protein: CSASPGEPYEQYF. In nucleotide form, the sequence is TGCAGTGCTAGTCCAGGGGAGCCCTACGAGCAGTACTTC.